Presented here are 8 T cell receptor beta chains from one specimen sequenced in a study of T cells in Graves' hyperthyroidism and ophthalmopathy. RNA transcripts served as the template for amplifying TCR beta CDR3 regions. HTBI primers were used for first-round RT-PCR of the TCR CDR3. TCRdb re-derived calls from the multiplex PCR reads in MiXCR, one entry per CDR3 protein. The sample has approximately 610,000 distinct CDR3 sequences, about 14% seen once. The sequenced sample was blood. Receptors originate from a middle-aged woman with Graves' ophthalmopathy.

This clonotype was observed many times. The V call is TRBV2, the J call TRBJ1-1; D not certain. The germline CDR1 and CDR2 sequences are SNHLY and FYNNEI. The CDR3 sequence is 14 residues long. V was cut by 1 base and J by 4 bases, with 10 bases left in between. The CDR3, as DNA: TGTGCCAGCAGTGAAGGGGGTGGGGTCACTGAAGCTTTCTTT. Its protein is CASSEGGGVTEAFF.

This clonotype turned up a few times. This chain links TRBV29-1 with TRBJ2-7, with TRBD2 as a possible D gene (5 bases). The V gene lost 7 bases and the J gene lost 6 bases, with 16 bases spanning the gap. Germline V gene sequence: CDR1 SQVTM, CDR2 ANQGSEA. The CDR3 covers 12 residues. CDR3 nucleotide sequence: TGCAGCGCCGGACGGGGTCCGGGCGAGCAGTACTTC. Residues: CSAGRGPGEQYF.

The V gene is TRBV6-1, the J gene TRBJ2-1; 12 positions match TRBD2. The CDR3 sequence is 14 residues long. Per germline, CDR1 MNHNS and CDR2 SASEGT. V was pared by 6 bases and J by 6 bases, with 3 bases of the junction left unmatched. Here the CDR3 DNA reads TGTGCCAGCAGGTCTAGCGGGAGGGTCAATGAGCAGTTCTTC. It encodes CASRSSGRVNEQFF.

The chain employs TRBV25-1 and TRBJ2-7; D could derive from TRBD1 or TRBD2 (5 bases each). Germline V lookup: CDR1 MGHDK, CDR2 SYGVNS. The CDR3 covers 16 residues. Trimming removed 5 bases at V and 0 bases at J, with 17 bases between. CDR3 coding DNA: TGTGCCAGCAGTTTATGGGGGACGGCGAGCTCCTACGAGCAGTACTTC. It specifies CASSLWGTASSYEQYF.

This clonotype has just a few counts. The rearrangement uses TRBV11-1 and TRBJ2-7, with a possible D match to TRBD2 (6 bases). With 5 bases removed from V and 3 bases from J, the gap between germline ends came to 14 bases. The CDR3 consists of 14 residues. Germline V gene sequence: CDR1 SGHAT, CDR2 FQDESV (reference sequence). CDR3 sequence reads: CASSHLGLNYEQYF. CDR3 nucleotides: TGTGCCAGCAGCCACTTAGGACTAAACTACGAGCAGTACTTC.

The chain carries TRBV4-2 and TRBJ1-5; 8 nucleotides align to TRBD1. Germline trimming cut 0 bases from V and 6 bases from J; bases unmatched to any gene: 4. The CDR3 is 15 amino acids. CDR1 and CDR2 from the germline V gene are LGHNA and YNFKEQ. CDR3 in amino acids: CASSQDDRGIQPQHF. Here the CDR3 DNA reads TGTGCCAGCAGCCAAGATGACAGGGGAATTCAGCCCCAGCATTTT.

V gene TRBV28 combines with J gene TRBJ2-7; D gene unclear. CDR3 length: 14 residues. Germline CDR1 is MDHEN and CDR2 is SYDVKM. V gave up 6 bases and J gave up 5 bases, with 17 bases separating them. CDR3 sequence (DNA): TGTGCCAGCAGCCCCCTGCTGGCGTTCCACGAGCAGTACTTC. This encodes CASSPLLAFHEQYF.

This clonotype was recorded many times. The chain has TRBV27 and TRBJ1-6, with TRBD1 identical over 9 bases. This CDR3 spans 15 amino acids. The V gene's germline CDR1 is MNHEY and CDR2 SMNVEV (reference sequence). Trimming at V came to 1 base and at J to 6 bases, leaving 1 base not matched to a gene. CDR3 DNA: TGTGCCAGCAGTTTATGGGGACAGGGTAATTCACCCCTCCACTTT. Protein product: CASSLWGQGNSPLHF.